This T cell receptor (beta chain) originates from a study of cytomegalovirus exposure and HLA in healthy donors. CDR3 length: 15 amino acids. Per germline, CDR1 SGHAT and CDR2 FQNNGV. This clone was observed a handful of times. Its specificity is unknown. Broader study findings: Rarity characterized most TCR sequences, yet some public TCRs appeared in many donors. It was reported in a later analysis that an Asian-associated ancestry cluster showed fewer N-insertions than the approximately 670-donor mean. Common viral pathogens were later found to be apparently linked to several of the most significant clusters.

The PCR used 60 Vbeta and 13 Jbeta primers. Profiled with immunoSEQ multiplex PCR; TCRdb holds only in-frame clones, not every one. The table includes some 110,000 clones, 77% detected once. The chain combines TRBV11-2 with TRBJ2-5, with 7 bases lining up with TRBD2. The DNA matches TRBJ2-7 better at its end, which makes the J call doubtful. The source is a woman aged 40 to 50 in good health and CMV-seropositive. What was sequenced was PBMCs. CDR3 amino acids: CASSLEGRGSYEQYF. CDR3 bases: TGTGCCAGCAGCTTAGAGGGGAGGGGATCCTACGAGCAGTACTTC.